This entry describes one T cell receptor (beta chain). The antigen remains unidentified. This table comes from immunoSEQ multiplex PCR, and its TCRdb copy is limited to in-frame clones, with some not included. The sample yields over 100,000 clones, approximately 90% seen once. This record belongs to a study of radiotherapy plus CTLA-4 blockade in lung cancer. Across the whole study: Patients showed objective responses in 15% to 20% of cases and disease control in roughly 34%. Study-wide results and limits: TCR clones originating in tumors grew in number in blood after radiotherapy plus ipilimumab.

Germline values: CDR1 SGHRS, CDR2 YFSETQ. The CDR3 spans 17 residues. V shed 5 bases and J shed 4 bases, with 24 bases lying between them. The sequence came from a human donor with non-small cell lung cancer that progressed on radiotherapy plus ipilimumab. This chain connects TRBV5-1 to TRBJ1-2; TRBD1 is a possible D gene (5 bases). The sample here was peripheral blood, taken from a patient treated with radiotherapy plus ipilimumab. CDR3 sequence reads: CASSEKSGQTLLYGYTF. As DNA, the CDR3 is TGCGCCAGCAGTGAAAAGTCAGGGCAAACCCTACTCTATGGCTACACCTTC.